A selection of T cell receptor beta chains follows, all from one sample in a study of T-cell memory formation after mild COVID-19. From the 5' RACE reads, TCRdb called clonotypes with MiXCR, one entry per CDR3 protein. Among about 340,000 distinct CDR3 sequences listed, 15% to 20% were seen once. What was sequenced was PBMCs or a T cell subset sorted from them (not recorded which). Every receptor here comes from a man between 18 and 35 years old who had mild COVID-19 (a few samples of this study predate the infection). Cell type and time point are not known. Each CDR3 is given with its conserved first and last residue. Fields, in order: J gene, D gene, clone size, V gene, CDR3 protein, CDR3 DNA. The D gene is left open where the match is weak. Some rows have no size entry. The others give once, few or many, or a class for an expanded clone.

J: TRBJ2-5; D: -; size: many; V: TRBV2; CDR3: CASNQLDQETQYF; DNA: TGTGCCAGCAATCAGCTAGACCAAGAGACCCAGTACTTC
J: TRBJ1-2; D: -; size: few; V: TRBV7-8; CDR3: CASSLNLTPTGYTF; DNA: TGTGCCAGCAGCTTAAATTTGACACCTACGGGCTACACCTTC
J: TRBJ1-2; D: -; size: -; V: TRBV3-1; CDR3: CASSQEMRDGYTF; DNA: TGTGCCAGCAGCCAAGAAATGAGGGATGGCTACACCTTC
J: TRBJ1-2; D: -; size: -; V: TRBV5-1; CDR3: CASSPGHTPGYTF; DNA: TGCGCCAGCAGCCCGGGACACACGCCTGGCTACACCTTC
J: TRBJ1-5; D: -; size: many; V: TRBV6-6; CDR3: CGAAVGGQPQHF; DNA: TGTGGGGCCGCGGTGGGAGGTCAGCCCCAGCATTTT
J: TRBJ2-5; D: -; size: -; V: TRBV4-1; CDR3: CASSQEGGQETQYF; DNA: TGCGCCAGCAGCCAAGAGGGAGGTCAGGAGACCCAGTACTTC
J: TRBJ2-3; D: -; size: -; V: TRBV19; CDR3: CASSPEEGQSTDTQYF; DNA: TGTGCCAGTAGTCCCGAGGAGGGGCAGAGCACAGATACGCAGTATTTT
J: TRBJ2-1; D: TRBD1; size: few; V: TRBV6-5; CDR3: CASRNPDRDEQFF; DNA: TGTGCCAGCAGAAACCCGGACAGGGATGAGCAGTTCTTC
J: TRBJ2-7; D: TRBD1; size: many; V: TRBV5-1; CDR3: CASSFEQGAVIYEQYF; DNA: TGCGCCAGCAGCTTCGAACAGGGGGCAGTTATCTACGAGCAGTACTTC
J: TRBJ2-5; D: -; size: -; V: TRBV3-1; CDR3: CASRDPGRQETQYF; DNA: TGTGCCAGCAGGGATCCGGGGAGACAAGAGACCCAGTACTTC
J: TRBJ1-3; D: -; size: few; V: TRBV28; CDR3: CASSPVGRARSGNTIYF; DNA: TGTGCCAGCAGTCCTGTGGGACGGGCCCGCTCTGGAAACACCATATATTTT
J: TRBJ1-1; D: -; size: few; V: TRBV7-2; CDR3: CASSPKTGQNTEAFF; DNA: TGTGCCAGCAGCCCTAAGACAGGCCAGAACACTGAAGCTTTCTTT
J: TRBJ1-1; D: -; size: few; V: TRBV4-3; CDR3: CASSQGSSRMNTEAFF; DNA: TGCGCCAGCAGCCAAGGTAGCAGCCGAATGAACACTGAAGCTTTCTTT
J: TRBJ2-3; D: -; size: -; V: TRBV7-9; CDR3: CASSFSETSTDTQYF; DNA: TGTGCCAGCAGCTTTAGCGAAACTAGCACAGATACGCAGTATTTT
J: TRBJ1-1; D: -; size: few; V: TRBV7-2; CDR3: CASSFTGGGFREAFF; DNA: TGTGCCAGCAGCTTCACTGGGGGGGGGTTTAGGGAAGCTTTCTTT
J: TRBJ2-3; D: -; size: many; V: TRBV6-2/TRBV6-3; CDR3: CASSYIQSSTDTQYF; DNA: TGTGCCAGCAGTTACATACAGTCCAGCACAGATACGCAGTATTTT
J: TRBJ2-5; D: -; size: many; V: TRBV15; CDR3: CATSRDSWETQYF; DNA: TGTGCCACCAGCAGAGATTCTTGGGAGACCCAGTACTTC
J: TRBJ1-5; D: TRBD1; size: few; V: TRBV18; CDR3: CASSTDRGSQPQHF; DNA: TGTGCCAGCTCAACTGACAGGGGCAGTCAGCCCCAGCATTTT
J: TRBJ1-1; D: -; size: -; V: TRBV19; CDR3: CASSLGSPGRTEAFF; DNA: TGTGCCAGTAGCCTGGGCAGCCCCGGTAGGACTGAAGCTTTCTTT
J: TRBJ2-5; D: -; size: -; V: TRBV4-1; CDR3: CASSVTRGETQYF; DNA: TGCGCCAGCAGCGTCACTAGAGGCGAGACCCAGTACTTC
J: TRBJ2-3; D: -; size: many; V: TRBV7-9; CDR3: CASSLNAGLSTDTQYF; DNA: TGTGCCAGCAGCTTAAACGCAGGGCTAAGCACAGATACGCAGTATTTT
J: TRBJ2-1; D: -; size: few; V: TRBV3-1; CDR3: CASSQEGTSSYNEQFF; DNA: TGTGCCAGCAGTCAGGAAGGTACCAGCTCCTACAATGAGCAGTTCTTC
J: TRBJ2-4; D: -; size: few; V: TRBV7-9; CDR3: CASSSTVKNIQYF; DNA: TGTGCCAGCAGCTCGACGGTCAAAAACATTCAGTACTTC
J: TRBJ2-2; D: TRBD1; size: many; V: TRBV28; CDR3: CASSPRDRVFDTGELFF; DNA: TGTGCCAGCAGTCCCCGGGACAGGGTATTTGACACCGGGGAGCTGTTTTTT
J: TRBJ2-5; D: -; size: -; V: TRBV30; CDR3: CAWSVTVTQYF; DNA: TGTGCCTGGAGTGTCACGGTGACCCAGTACTTC
J: TRBJ1-1; D: -; size: -; V: TRBV20-1; CDR3: CSARVGRMNTEAFF; DNA: TGCAGTGCTAGAGTAGGCAGGATGAACACTGAAGCTTTCTTT
J: TRBJ1-2; D: -; size: -; V: TRBV2; CDR3: CASSQTPWQGNGYTF; DNA: TGTGCCAGCAGTCAAACCCCCTGGCAGGGGAATGGCTACACCTTC
J: TRBJ1-2; D: -; size: few; V: TRBV30; CDR3: CAWKGYGPYGYTF; DNA: TGTGCCTGGAAGGGTTACGGGCCATATGGCTACACCTTC
J: TRBJ1-1; D: -; size: -; V: TRBV19; CDR3: CASSSRAGGTEAFF; DNA: TGTGCCAGTAGTAGCAGGGCGGGTGGCACTGAAGCTTTCTTT
J: TRBJ2-1; D: TRBD2; size: -; V: TRBV6-5; CDR3: CASSYRGGSEQFF; DNA: TGTGCCAGCAGTTACCGGGGAGGGAGTGAGCAGTTCTTC
J: TRBJ2-1; D: TRBD1; size: -; V: TRBV7-2; CDR3: CASSRDRGSHNEQFF; DNA: TGTGCCAGCAGCCGGGACAGGGGCTCACACAATGAGCAGTTCTTC
J: TRBJ1-2; D: -; size: -; V: TRBV7-8; CDR3: CASSLVTDYGYTF; DNA: TGTGCCAGCAGCTTAGTTACAGACTATGGCTACACCTTC
J: TRBJ1-1; D: -; size: few; V: TRBV7-9; CDR3: CASSLAGGGRNTEAFF; DNA: TGTGCCAGCAGCTTAGCCGGGGGGGGGCGTAACACTGAAGCTTTCTTT
J: TRBJ1-1; D: TRBD1; size: -; V: TRBV29-1; CDR3: CSVEEVGQANTEAFF; DNA: TGCAGCGTTGAAGAGGTGGGACAGGCGAACACTGAAGCTTTCTTT
J: TRBJ2-3; D: TRBD1; size: few; V: TRBV7-9; CDR3: CASRQTGKSSTDTQYF; DNA: TGTGCCAGCAGGCAGACAGGGAAGTCTAGCACAGATACGCAGTATTTT
J: TRBJ2-3; D: TRBD1; size: -; V: TRBV12-3/TRBV12-4; CDR3: CASSLFAGQGLDTQYF; DNA: TGTGCCAGCAGTTTATTCGCAGGACAGGGGTTGGATACGCAGTATTTT
J: TRBJ2-3; D: -; size: -; V: TRBV12-3/TRBV12-4; CDR3: CASTILRGPDTQYF; DNA: TGTGCCAGCACCATCCTCCGGGGGCCAGATACGCAGTATTTT
J: TRBJ1-6; D: -; size: few; V: TRBV5-5; CDR3: CASSLASPNSPLHF; DNA: TGTGCCAGCAGCTTGGCCAGCCCGAATTCACCCCTCCACTTT
J: TRBJ1-1; D: -; size: -; V: TRBV28; CDR3: CASSDLLPFGTEAFF; DNA: TGTGCCAGCAGTGACTTACTGCCCTTCGGCACTGAAGCTTTCTTT
J: TRBJ2-1; D: -; size: -; V: TRBV12-3/TRBV12-4; CDR3: CASRLGLSEQFF; DNA: TGTGCCAGCAGGCTGGGTCTCAGTGAGCAGTTCTTC
J: TRBJ2-3; D: -; size: -; V: TRBV28; CDR3: CASSPPGDPLTDTQYF; DNA: TGTGCCAGCAGTCCCCCGGGGGACCCGCTCACAGATACGCAGTATTTT
J: TRBJ1-1; D: -; size: few; V: TRBV7-9; CDR3: CASSSYTMENTEAFF; DNA: TGTGCCAGCAGCTCCTATACTATGGAGAACACTGAAGCTTTCTTT
J: TRBJ2-1; D: TRBD2; size: -; V: TRBV5-1; CDR3: CASSLATSGGNEQFF; DNA: TGCGCCAGCAGCTTGGCCACTAGCGGGGGGAATGAGCAGTTCTTC
J: TRBJ1-2; D: -; size: -; V: TRBV20-1; CDR3: CSAPPPAGAGGYTF; DNA: TGCAGTGCCCCCCCACCGGCGGGGGCGGGTGGCTACACCTTC
J: TRBJ2-5; D: TRBD1; size: few; V: TRBV6-2/TRBV6-3; CDR3: CASSYIRGQAGQETQYF; DNA: TGTGCCAGCAGTTACATCCGGGGACAGGCGGGCCAAGAGACCCAGTACTTC
J: TRBJ2-5; D: -; size: -; V: TRBV2; CDR3: CASSQLLGAETQYF; DNA: TGTGCCAGCAGCCAACTACTAGGCGCGGAGACCCAGTACTTC
J: TRBJ1-4; D: -; size: -; V: TRBV5-1; CDR3: CASSLVPGSEKLFF; DNA: TGCGCCAGCAGCTTGGTTCCAGGGAGTGAAAAACTGTTTTTT
J: TRBJ2-5; D: -; size: -; V: TRBV6-5; CDR3: CASRKDAAQETQYF; DNA: TGTGCCAGCAGAAAGGACGCCGCACAAGAGACCCAGTACTTC
J: TRBJ1-1; D: -; size: few; V: TRBV9; CDR3: CASSVGADTEAFF; DNA: TGTGCCAGCAGCGTAGGAGCGGACACTGAAGCTTTCTTT
J: TRBJ2-5; D: TRBD2; size: -; V: TRBV19; CDR3: CASSIEVGLAAEQETQYF; DNA: TGTGCCAGTAGTATAGAGGTGGGACTAGCGGCGGAGCAAGAGACCCAGTACTTC
J: TRBJ2-5; D: -; size: -; V: TRBV9; CDR3: CASSVVDGLGETQYF; DNA: TGTGCCAGCAGCGTAGTCGATGGGCTAGGGGAGACCCAGTACTTC
J: TRBJ2-2; D: TRBD2; size: many; V: TRBV20-1; CDR3: CSADIAGGPWTGELFF; DNA: TGCAGTGCTGATATAGCGGGGGGGCCTTGGACCGGGGAGCTGTTTTTT
J: TRBJ2-1; D: -; size: -; V: TRBV6-1; CDR3: CASSVGGAGNEQFF; DNA: TGTGCCAGCAGTGTGGGGGGGGCTGGGAATGAGCAGTTCTTC